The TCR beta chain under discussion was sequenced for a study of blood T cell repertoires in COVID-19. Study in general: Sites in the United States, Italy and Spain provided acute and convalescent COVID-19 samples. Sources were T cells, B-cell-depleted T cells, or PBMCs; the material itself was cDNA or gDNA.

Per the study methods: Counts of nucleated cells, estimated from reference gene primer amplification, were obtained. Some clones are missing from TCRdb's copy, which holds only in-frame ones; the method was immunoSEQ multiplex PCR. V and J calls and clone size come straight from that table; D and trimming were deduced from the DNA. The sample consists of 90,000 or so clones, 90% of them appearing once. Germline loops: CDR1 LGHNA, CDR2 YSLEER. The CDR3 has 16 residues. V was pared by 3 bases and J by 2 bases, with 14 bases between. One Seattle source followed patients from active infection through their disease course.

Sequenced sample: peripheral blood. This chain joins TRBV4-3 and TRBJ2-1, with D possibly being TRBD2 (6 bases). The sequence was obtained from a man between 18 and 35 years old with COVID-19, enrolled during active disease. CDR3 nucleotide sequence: TGCGCCAGCAGCCATCGCCTGGCGGGGACCTACAATGAGCAGTTCTTC. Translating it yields CASSHRLAGTYNEQFF.